This T cell receptor (beta chain) was recorded in a study of T-cell memory formation after mild COVID-19. On the study more broadly: TCR clustering was largely donor specific.

Using its own MiXCR run on the 5' RACE reads, TCRdb lists one record per CDR3 protein. Here the sample spans 400,000 to 500,000 distinct CDR3 sequences, 20% to 25% being singletons. Points from the study as a whole: Clones contracting over day 15 to 85 were CD4/CD8 balanced, with later expanders leaning CD4+. Memory from before infection featured some responding clones, which suggests cross-reactive memory joined. Nothing confirmed that second-wave clones peaking on day 37 were specific for SARS-CoV-2.

V dropped 5 bases and J dropped 1 base, with 15 bases sitting between them. The CDR3 contains 15 residues. Comments on this clonotype: Its antigen is still unknown.

The sequence derives from an adult woman who had mild COVID-19 (a few samples of this study predate the infection). Cell type and time point are not known. The V gene is TRBV12-3 or TRBV12-4, the J gene TRBJ2-7, with D possibly being TRBD1 (6 bases). What was sequenced was PBMCs or a T cell subset sorted from them (not recorded which). The CDR3 loop is CASSPGQPSSYEQYF. The CDR3 DNA follows: TGTGCCAGCAGTCCTGGACAGCCTAGTTCCTACGAGCAGTACTTC.